This T cell receptor beta chain emerged from a study of regulatory T cells in long-lasting Graves disease. Study conclusions and caveats: The study found persistent patients shared more public clonotypes (about 3,000) than new patients (over 900).

Stated time point: newly diagnosed GD, antithyroid drugs for less than 3 months. PBMC RNA served as the TCR library source. V lost 5 bases and J lost 8, with 19 bases in between. The CDR3 has 15 residues. Per the germline V gene, CDR1 is SEHNR and CDR2 is FQNEAQ (reference sequence). To note about this clonotype: No antigen is known for it.

Combining iRepertoire HTBI primers with Arm-PCR of CDR3 regions, the authors built TCR beta libraries. Original data processing: Overall, samples carried over 60 TRBV and 15 or so TRBJ segments. Each CDR3 protein gets one entry after TCRdb re-called the multiplex PCR reads with MiXCR. Here the V and J calls rest on TCRdb's processing, not on the authors' analysis. Seen here are hundreds of thousands of distinct CDR3 sequences, under 20% observed once, and the top ten hold roughly 18%. The same data also went into a second study, on T cells in Graves' hyperthyroidism and ophthalmopathy. That study adds: RT-PCR in the first round (using the HTBI primer set) targeted the TCR CDR3. From stable hyperthyroidism, ophthalmopathy was set apart by a 13 V-J model.

The sequencing here drew on peripheral blood mononuclear cells (PBMCs), taken at new diagnosis, from a patient treated with antithyroid drugs. V usage is TRBV7-9 and J usage is TRBJ2-1; D call uncertain. This sequence originates from a woman in her 30s with Graves disease. CDR3 region: CASSHPKVSIHEQFF. CDR3 DNA sequence: TGTGCCAGCAGCCACCCCAAAGTGAGTATCCATGAGCAGTTCTTC.